The T cell receptor (beta chain) under discussion was sequenced for a study of blood T cell repertoires in COVID-19. As originally analysed: Quantification of nucleated cells was approximated via reference gene primer amplification. The protocol was immunoSEQ multiplex PCR, while the TCRdb copy is restricted to in-frame clones and leaves out a portion. V and J calls and clone size come straight from that table; D and trimming were deduced from the DNA. Among almost 200,000 clones, 85% were seen once, and the ten largest hold 0.9% to 0.95%. V gave up 3 bases and J gave up 12 bases, with 11 bases separating them. The length of the CDR3 is 12 residues.

Source material: peripheral blood. This receptor was identified in a man in his sixties with COVID-19, enrolled during active disease. The V and J genes are TRBV12-3 or TRBV12-4 and TRBJ1-4; D perhaps matches TRBD1 (5 bases). This chain's CDR3 is CASSLLGLELFF. The CDR3 DNA sequence: TGTGCCAGCAGTTTGTTGGGGCTGGAACTGTTTTTT.